This entry lists 2 T cell receptor beta chains sequenced from one sample in a study of siplizumab effects on memory and regulatory T cells. Sequencing was performed with immunoSEQ multiplex PCR; in TCRdb, only in-frame clones are kept and a portion is missing. The sample lists approximately 12,000 clones, around 40% occurring once. Cells of the mixed lymphocyte reaction were cocultured at 37 degrees C for five to seven days. No antigen has been assigned to these receptors. The sequencing input was CFSE-low (dividing) CD8+ T cells sorted from an allogeneic mixed lymphocyte reaction. The receptors were gathered from a human donor in good health; the cells came from an allogeneic mixed lymphocyte reaction.

The chain combines TRBV29-1 with TRBJ2-3; TRBD1 might be the D (8 bases). This CDR3 spans 14 amino acids. Trimming left V 7 bases short and J 1 base short, with 15 bases between. Germline CDR1 and CDR2: SQVTM and ANQGSEA. As DNA, the CDR3 is TGCAGCGCCGGAGCGGGACAGGGCACAGATACGCAGTATTTT. Protein: CSAGAGQGTDTQYF.

The table lists this clone with a few counts. One end of the junction fails to match germline, which may point to a read error. The genes are TRBV6-6 and TRBJ1-4; no clear D. Germline V gene sequence: CDR1 MNHNY, CDR2 SVGAGI (reference sequence). The CDR3 has 14 amino acids. DNA for the CDR3: TGTGCCAGCGGTTACCTTTCAACTAATGAAAAACTGTTTTTT. Translated, it gives CASGYLSTNEKLFF.